A selection of T cell receptor beta chains follows, all from one sample in a study of post-analysis software for immune sequencing data. TCRdb re-called the PCR reads with MiXCR, one entry per CDR3 protein. The sample has roughly 570,000 distinct CDR3 sequences; around 31% are singletons. Sequences were obtained from blood. The receptors were gathered from a girl aged 2-17 years with multiple sclerosis. Each CDR3 is given with its conserved first and last residue. D genes are given only for firm matches. Expanded clones are given a class, and other clones once, few, many or no size at all.

CDR3	DNA	V	J	size	D
CASSLNRLTSSYNEQFF	TGTGCCAGCAGTTTAAACCGACTAACGAGCTCCTACAATGAGCAGTTCTTC	TRBV28	TRBJ2-1	NA	NA
CASSLGLGARTDTQYF	TGTGCCAGCAGTTTAGGTCTGGGGGCGCGGACAGATACGCAGTATTTT	TRBV12-3/TRBV12-4	TRBJ2-3	NA	NA
CASSPSRGMWETQYF	TGTGCCAGCTCACCTTCCAGGGGAATGTGGGAGACCCAGTACTTC	TRBV18	TRBJ2-5	once	NA
CASSEARYGGSYNEQFF	TGTGCCAGCAGTGAAGCGCGATACGGGGGGTCCTACAATGAGCAGTTCTTC	TRBV2	TRBJ2-1	NA	TRBD2
CASSLEGLAAETQYF	TGTGCTAGCAGCTTAGAAGGGCTGGCGGCGGAGACCCAGTACTTC	TRBV7-7	TRBJ2-5	NA	NA
CASSPPQDSYEQYF	TGTGCCAGCAGCCCTCCCCAGGACTCCTACGAGCAGTACTTC	TRBV7-6	TRBJ2-7	NA	NA
CATRTGRAEGDTQYF	TGTGCCACCAGGACAGGCCGGGCCGAAGGAGATACGCAGTATTTT	TRBV6-5	TRBJ2-3	NA	TRBD1
CSARDPSTPGGETQYF	TGCAGTGCTAGAGATCCCTCTACACCCGGAGGGGAGACCCAGTACTTC	TRBV20-1	TRBJ2-5	few	NA
CASSDREGSPLHF	TGTGCCAGCAGCGACAGGGAGGGTTCACCCCTCCACTTT	TRBV12-3/TRBV12-4	TRBJ1-6	few	TRBD1
CASSTSGGPGETRYF	TGCGCCAGCTCGACTAGCGGGGGCCCGGGGGAGACCCGGTACTTC	TRBV5-1	TRBJ2-5	once	TRBD2
CASSRPGGQETQYF	TGTGCCAGCAGTCGTCCAGGGGGGCAAGAGACCCAGTACTTC	TRBV6-5	TRBJ2-5	NA	NA
CASSHTQGGDSPLHF	TGTGCCAGCTCACACACGCAGGGGGGAGATTCACCCCTCCACTTT	TRBV18	TRBJ1-6	NA	TRBD1
CSARVRQWAHEQFF	TGCAGTGCCAGGGTGCGCCAATGGGCTCACGAGCAGTTCTTC	TRBV20-1	TRBJ2-1	few	NA
CASSSTGPTDTQYF	TGCGCCAGCAGCTCGACAGGACCTACAGATACGCAGTATTTT	TRBV5-1	TRBJ2-3	NA	NA
CASSLLRAGWGGNEQFF	TGTGCCAGCAGTCTATTAAGGGCCGGTTGGGGAGGCAATGAGCAGTTCTTC	TRBV27	TRBJ2-1	NA	NA
CAISLGEMNTEAFF	TGTGCCATCAGCCTAGGAGAGATGAACACTGAAGCTTTCTTT	TRBV10-3	TRBJ1-1	NA	NA
CASSPDSGGFQPQHF	TGCGCCAGCAGCCCGGACTCAGGGGGGTTCCAGCCCCAGCATTTT	TRBV5-1	TRBJ1-5	NA	TRBD1
CASTSGGEQFF	TGTGCCAGCACTAGTGGGGGGGAGCAGTTCTTC	TRBV7-3	TRBJ2-1	NA	NA
CSARGQEETQYF	TGCAGTGCTAGGGGTCAGGAAGAGACCCAGTACTTC	TRBV20-1	TRBJ2-5	once	NA
CASRPGGNGANVLTF	TGTGCCAGCAGACCTGGGGGTAACGGGGCCAACGTCCTGACTTTC	TRBV6-5	TRBJ2-6	NA	NA
CASSWGTGTKDTQYF	TGCGCCAGCAGCTGGGGAACCGGGACGAAAGACACCCAGTACTTC	TRBV5-1	TRBJ2-7	NA	NA
CSAIDQGGPLEQYF	TGCAGTGCTATAGACCAGGGAGGACCTCTCGAGCAGTACTTC	TRBV20-1	TRBJ2-7	few	NA
CATHRSGTANEKLFF	TGTGCTACTCATCGTTCCGGGACAGCCAATGAAAAACTGTTTTTT	TRBV6-1	TRBJ1-4	few	TRBD1
CATSDLSSGPSTDTQYF	TGTGCCACCAGTGATTTGAGTAGCGGACCTAGCACAGATACGCAGTATTTT	TRBV24-1	TRBJ2-3	NA	NA
CASSFRGPHDNEQFF	TGTGCCAGCAGTTTCAGGGGGCCCCACGACAATGAGCAGTTCTTC	TRBV12-3/TRBV12-4	TRBJ2-1	NA	TRBD1
CASSLGGGIRSSYNEQYF	TGCGCCAGCAGCTTGGGAGGAGGTATCCGGAGCTCCTACAATGAGCAGTACTTC	TRBV5-1	TRBJ2-7	few	NA
CSARLDGNTEAFF	TGCAGTGCTAGGCTAGATGGGAACACTGAAGCTTTCTTT	TRBV20-1	TRBJ1-1	NA	NA
CASSLEESPAPQYF	TGTGCCAGCAGCTTAGAAGAGTCACCGGCCCCTCAGTACTTC	TRBV7-9	TRBJ2-7	NA	NA
CSASPSGGERGTQYF	TGTAGTGCTAGTCCCTCGGGCGGGGAGAGGGGTACGCAGTATTTT	TRBV20-1	TRBJ2-3	NA	NA
CASSQVGTGIEKLFF	TGCGCCAGCAGCCAAGTGGGAACTGGTATAGAAAAACTGTTTTTT	TRBV4-1	TRBJ1-4	once	NA
CASSQVGADGYTF	TGTGCCAGCAGCCAAGTGGGTGCTGATGGCTACACCTTC	TRBV4-2	TRBJ1-2	few	NA
CASSLTLQGNQGQQFF	TGTGCCAGCAGCTTAACACTACAGGGGAACCAGGGTCAGCAGTTCTTC	TRBV7-6	TRBJ2-1	many	TRBD1
CASSQGGGDTQYF	TGTGCCAGCAGCCAAGGTGGGGGAGATACGCAGTATTTT	TRBV3-1	TRBJ2-3	NA	NA
CASSQPDRDTEAFF	TGCGCCAGCAGCCAACCCGACAGGGACACTGAAGCTTTCTTT	TRBV4-1	TRBJ1-1	NA	TRBD1
CASSQRQGFDYGYTF	TGTGCCAGCAGCCAACGACAGGGGTTCGACTATGGCTACACCTTC	TRBV4-2	TRBJ1-2	NA	TRBD1
CATSDSSGTNEKLFF	TGTGCCACCAGTGATTCGTCCGGAACTAATGAAAAACTGTTTTTT	TRBV24-1	TRBJ1-4	NA	NA
CASSTYSGVGGYTF	TGTGCCAGCAGCACCTACTCGGGGGTAGGGGGCTACACCTTC	TRBV7-9	TRBJ1-2	NA	NA
CATGVSGKNNEQFF	TGTGCCACCGGTGTGTCGGGGAAGAACAATGAGCAGTTCTTC	TRBV24-1	TRBJ2-1	few	NA
CSARAPYMNTEAFF	TGCAGTGCTAGAGCCCCCTACATGAACACTGAAGCTTTCTTT	TRBV20-1	TRBJ1-1	NA	NA
CAISKAEGNQPQHF	TGTGCCATCTCGAAGGCTGAGGGCAATCAGCCCCAGCATTTT	TRBV25-1	TRBJ1-5	NA	NA
CASSPKVPGQGELYEQYF	TGTGCCAGCAGCCCTAAAGTCCCGGGACAGGGGGAATTATACGAGCAGTACTTC	TRBV12-3/TRBV12-4	TRBJ2-7	few	TRBD1
CASSYDDPREDEQFF	TGTGCCAGCAGTTATGATGACCCCCGTGAGGATGAGCAGTTCTTC	TRBV6-2/TRBV6-3	TRBJ2-1	NA	NA
CASSLQRGVGTDTQYF	TGTGCCAGCAGTTTACAGCGGGGGGTGGGCACAGATACGCAGTATTTT	TRBV28	TRBJ2-3	NA	TRBD2
CASSLRQVNTEAFF	TGTGCCAGCAGTTTACGCCAGGTTAACACTGAAGCTTTCTTT	TRBV28	TRBJ1-1	few	NA
CASSQVASSSYNEQFF	TGCGCCAGCAGCCAAGTGGCTTCAAGCTCCTACAATGAGCAGTTCTTC	TRBV4-1	TRBJ2-1	NA	NA
CASSPRPAGNLGDTQYF	TGTGCCAGCAGCCCCCGCCCAGCGGGGAACCTAGGGGATACGCAGTATTTT	TRBV7-6	TRBJ2-3	NA	TRBD2
CSARALVHKGGDTEAFF	TGCAGTGCTAGAGCCTTGGTGCACAAAGGGGGCGACACTGAAGCTTTCTTT	TRBV20-1	TRBJ1-1	once	TRBD1
CASSLSQAGTDTQYF	TGTGCCAGCAGCTTGTCCCAGGCGGGCACAGATACGCAGTATTTT	TRBV7-2	TRBJ2-3	many	NA
CASSLGLAGGVEQFF	TGTGCCAGCAGCCTGGGACTAGCGGGGGGAGTTGAGCAGTTCTTC	TRBV5-6	TRBJ2-1	few	TRBD2
CAISEPAGTGNTDTQYF	TGTGCCATCAGTGAACCAGCCGGGACAGGGAACACAGATACGCAGTATTTT	TRBV10-3	TRBJ2-3	NA	TRBD1
CASSQARLAGVYQETQYF	TGCGCCAGCAGCCAAGCCCGGCTAGCGGGGGTCTACCAAGAGACCCAGTACTTC	TRBV4-1	TRBJ2-5	few	TRBD2
CASSFLEDTQYF	TGTGCCAGCAGTTTCCTAGAGGATACGCAGTATTTT	TRBV12-3/TRBV12-4	TRBJ2-3	few	NA
CASSALLKLGNNEQFF	TGTGCCAGCAGCGCATTATTGAAACTAGGGAACAATGAGCAGTTCTTC	TRBV7-9	TRBJ2-1	few	NA
CASSLAGVHTDTQYF	TGTGCCAGCAGCTTAGCTGGAGTCCACACAGATACGCAGTATTTT	TRBV7-2	TRBJ2-3	NA	NA
CASSAGRGETEAFF	TGTGCCAGCAGCGCGGGACGGGGGGAGACTGAAGCTTTCTTT	TRBV7-9	TRBJ1-1	NA	NA
CASSLVGGAEAFF	TGCGCCAGCAGCTTGGTGGGGGGGGCTGAAGCTTTCTTT	TRBV5-1	TRBJ1-1	NA	NA
CSAADRTEKLFF	TGCAGTGCGGCGGACAGAACCGAAAAACTGTTTTTT	TRBV20-1	TRBJ1-4	few	NA